This T cell receptor (beta chain) was captured by sequencing in a study of T cells in Graves' hyperthyroidism and ophthalmopathy. Study as a whole: It was at initial diagnosis, before any treatment, that peripheral blood was collected. Study findings and constraints: Most thyroid clonotypes with frequency above 0.001 were detected in blood.

A word on this clonotype: What it recognizes is unknown.

Fresh peripheral blood, about 9.6 ml, yielded the PBMCs. TCR beta CDR3 sequences were amplified from RNA transcripts. The HTBI primer set drove a first-round RT-PCR of the TCR CDR3. TCRdb recomputed calls from the multiplex PCR reads with MiXCR, one row per CDR3 protein. The sample shows about 37,000 distinct CDR3 sequences, 40% to 60% of them seen only once. The sequencing input was blood. This receptor was taken from a man in his forties with Graves' ophthalmopathy.

CDR3 in amino acids: CASSVEGSGANVLTF. The CDR3 nucleotides are TGTGCCAGCAGCGTAGAGGGGTCTGGGGCCAACGTCCTGACTTTC. V gene TRBV9 combines with J gene TRBJ2-6; weak D call: TRBD1 (5 bases). Germline V lookup: CDR1 SGDLS, CDR2 YYNGEE. The CDR3 consists of 15 residues. Trimming shortened V by 0 bases and J by 1 base, and 5 bases separated the two germline ends.